These 26 T cell receptor beta chains originate from one sample sequenced in a study of identical twins. TCRdb reprocessed the 5' RACE reads via MiXCR and lists one record per CDR3 protein. This sample has nearly 900,000 distinct CDR3 sequences, with roughly 12% found just once. This same sample was also taken into another study, of yellow fever vaccine responses in identical twins.

The sample comprised PBMCs. Receptors were obtained from a woman younger than 35 in good health.

The sample holds a few counts of this clonotype. V and J are TRBV7-7 and TRBJ2-1; perhaps TRBD1 as D (6 bases). V was shortened by 6 bases and J by 8 bases, with 23 bases between the two germline ends. Germline loops: CDR1 SSHAT, CDR2 FNYEAQ (reference sequence). The CDR3 length is 16 residues. CDR3 DNA: TGTGCCAGCAGTCAAGGGGGTAGGGGAGAACGCGATGAGCAGTTCTTC. Its protein product is CASSQGGRGERDEQFF.

This clonotype has a handful of counts. The V and J genes are TRBV11-2 and TRBJ1-1, with D unclear. The V end lost 1 base, the J end lost 4 bases, and 10 bases lay between the germline ends. Per germline, CDR1 SGHAT and CDR2 FQNNGV. The CDR3 covers 14 residues. In DNA, the CDR3 is TGTGCCAGCAGCTTAGTGGGCGGTCCCACTGAAGCTTTCTTT. The encoded protein is CASSLVGGPTEAFF. Full variable domain (missing parts from reference TRBV11-2 and TRBJ1-1): EAGVAQSPRYKIIEKRQSVAFWCNPISGHATLYWYQQILGQGPKLLIQFQNNGVVDDSQLPKDRFSAERLKGVDSTLKIQPAKLEDSAVYLCASSLVGGPTEAFFGQGTRLTVV.

V gene TRBV4-1 combines with J gene TRBJ2-2; D is unclear. V was pared by 1 base and J by 6 bases, with 21 bases between. This CDR3 region has 18 residues. Germline values: CDR1 MGHRA, CDR2 YSYEKL. Written as DNA, the CDR3 is TGCGCCAGCAGCCAAGCCCCATCGACGCAGCCACGGGCCGGGGAGCTGTTTTTT. Protein product: CASSQAPSTQPRAGELFF.

This chain's CDR3 is CASSLIGAITEAFF. CDR3 DNA sequence: TGCGCCAGCAGCTTAATAGGGGCGATAACTGAAGCTTTCTTT. The V call is TRBV5-1, the J call TRBJ1-1; D is perhaps TRBD1 (5 bases). The germline V gene has CDR1 SGHRS and CDR2 YFSETQ. The CDR3 length is 14 residues. Trimming shortened V by 2 bases and J by 5 bases, and 13 bases separated the two germline ends.

This clonotype came up many times. This rearrangement joins TRBV24-1 to TRBJ2-1; a weak D match, TRBD2 (6 bases). CDR1 KGHDR and CDR2 SFDVKD come from the germline V gene. Trimming removed 3 bases at V and 6 bases at J, with 11 bases between. The CDR3 covers 14 residues. The CDR3 reads CATSDSRRGNEQFF. Here the CDR3 DNA reads TGTGCCACCAGTGATAGCCGGCGGGGCAATGAGCAGTTCTTC.

The chain recombines TRBV5-1 with TRBJ2-7; D not certain. V was trimmed by 3 bases and J by 6 bases, leaving 13 bases between them. CDR1 and CDR2 (germline): SGHRS, YFSETQ. The CDR3 is 13 residues long. CDR3 protein: CASSSKPSVEQYF. DNA for the CDR3: TGCGCCAGCAGCTCAAAACCCAGCGTCGAGCAGTACTTC. Filled out from reference TRBV5-1 and TRBJ2-7, the complete variable domain reads KAGVTQTPRYLIKTRGQQVTLSCSPISGHRSVSWYQQTPGQGLQFLFEYFSETQRNKGNFPGRFSGRQFSNSRSEMNVSTLELGDSALYLCASSSKPSVEQYFGPGTRLTVT.

The chain links TRBV6-1 to TRBJ2-2, with TRBD2 matching 7 bases. The CDR3 contains 18 residues. Germline CDR1 is MNHNS and CDR2 is SASEGT. V gave up 2 bases and J gave up 2 bases; unmatched junction bases: 11. The CDR3 nucleotides are TGTGCCAGCAGTGAATGGGACCTAGGCGGGGGTAACACCGGGGAGCTGTTTTTT. Its translation is CASSEWDLGGGNTGELFF.

The chain carries TRBV25-1 and TRBJ1-1, with a possible D match to TRBD1 (5 bases). Trimming removed 0 bases at V and 0 bases at J, with 8 bases between. The CDR3 loop spans 15 amino acids. Per the germline V gene, CDR1 is MGHDK and CDR2 is SYGVNS. The CDR3 nucleotides read TGTGCCAGCAGTGAATATCAGGGAATGAACACTGAAGCTTTCTTT. Encoded protein: CASSEYQGMNTEAFF.

This clonotype was observed at least ten times. V usage is TRBV11-2 and J usage is TRBJ2-1; 8 bases map to TRBD2. Germline trimming cut 2 bases from V and 5 bases from J; bases unmatched to any gene: 5. Germline V gene lookup returns CDR1 SGHAT and CDR2 FQNNGV. The CDR3 has 15 residues. The CDR3 bases are TGTGCCAGCAGCTTAAGCAGCGGGGGTAACAATGAGCAGTTCTTC. Its translation is CASSLSSGGNNEQFF.

The chain couples TRBV3-1 to TRBJ2-7; the D gene is possibly TRBD1 (6 bases). V lost 1 base to trimming and J lost 3 bases, with 10 bases between them. This CDR3 has 14 residues. Germline-derived CDR1 and CDR2 are LGHDT and YNNKEL (reference sequence). The chain's CDR3 is CASSQGARGYEQYF. The CDR3 DNA is TGTGCCAGCAGCCAAGGAGCCAGGGGCTACGAGCAGTACTTC.

This clonotype appeared a few times. The chain couples TRBV20-1 to TRBJ1-5; D call uncertain. The V and J ends lost 5 bases and 1 base respectively, with 12 bases between them. The CDR3 is made up of 14 amino acids. Germline loops: CDR1 DFQATT, CDR2 SNEGSKA (reference sequence). CDR3 nucleotide sequence: TGCAGTGCTGGAAGGGTGTTGAGCAATCAGCCCCAGCATTTT. The encoded protein is CSAGRVLSNQPQHF.

This clonotype was observed many times. This sequence joins TRBV5-1 and TRBJ1-1; tentatively, D is TRBD1 (6 bases). Germline values: CDR1 SGHRS, CDR2 YFSETQ. Between the trimmed V and J ends, which lost 4 bases and 3 bases, there was a span of 13 bases. The CDR3 has 14 residues. As DNA, the CDR3 is TGCGCCAGCAGCGTCAGGGGCTGGGACACTGAAGCTTTCTTT. Its protein product is CASSVRGWDTEAFF. Using reference TRBV5-1 and TRBJ1-1 for the parts outside the CDR3, the full variable domain is KAGVTQTPRYLIKTRGQQVTLSCSPISGHRSVSWYQQTPGQGLQFLFEYFSETQRNKGNFPGRFSGRQFSNSRSEMNVSTLELGDSALYLCASSVRGWDTEAFFGQGTRLTVV.

This clonotype occurred many times. The chain uses TRBV5-1 and TRBJ2-7; D gene uncertain. Germline values: CDR1 SGHRS, CDR2 YFSETQ. The V gene lost 0 bases and the J gene lost 6 bases, with 13 bases spanning the gap. The CDR3 contains 14 residues. CDR3 coding DNA: TGCGCCAGCAGCTTGGGTCAGGACGCTTCCGAGCAGTACGTC. Its protein is CASSLGQDASEQYV.

The genes are TRBV27 and TRBJ2-1; TRBD2 aligns across 15 bases. CDR3 length: 17 amino acids. V shed 6 bases and J 5 bases; nucleotides not matched to a gene: 8. CDR1 and CDR2 (germline): MNHEY, SMNVEV (reference sequence). CDR3: CASSYGLAGGPHNEQFF. In nucleotides, the CDR3 is TGTGCCAGCAGCTATGGACTAGCGGGAGGGCCCCACAATGAGCAGTTCTTC.

The chain is built from TRBV24-1 and TRBJ2-1; the match to TRBD2 covers 12 bases. Looked up from germline, CDR1 is KGHDR and CDR2 is SFDVKD. The CDR3 is 16 residues long. V trimming: 3 bases; J trimming: 8 bases; junction bases outside the gene matches: 7. CDR3 in amino acids: CATSDTTSGRNHEQFF. In nucleotides, the CDR3 is TGTGCCACCAGTGATACAACTAGCGGGAGGAACCATGAGCAGTTCTTC.

The CDR3 coding sequence is TGCAGCGTTGTTACAACGGACTCCTACGAGCAGTACTTC. The encoded protein is CSVVTTDSYEQYF. The rearrangement links TRBV29-1 to TRBJ2-7; no firm D call. This CDR3 is built from 13 residues. V dropped 4 bases and J dropped 0 bases, with 10 bases sitting between them. Germline-derived CDR1 and CDR2 are SQVTM and ANQGSEA.

This clonotype was recorded a few times. This chain joins TRBV20-1 and TRBJ1-1; D is unresolved. The CDR3 is 16 residues long. Germline V gene lookup returns CDR1 DFQATT and CDR2 SNEGSKA (reference sequence). Trimming took 0 bases from V and 2 from J, leaving 16 bases between them. For the CDR3, the DNA is TGCAGTGCTAGAGATCCGGGCATCGTCGCAAACACTGAAGCTTTCTTT. It translates to CSARDPGIVANTEAFF.

V usage is TRBV2 and J usage is TRBJ2-5; 8 bases are a match to TRBD1. The CDR3 consists of 14 residues. Germline trimming cut 6 bases from V and 3 bases from J; bases unmatched to any gene: 6. CDR1 and CDR2 (germline): SNHLY, FYNNEI. CDR3 sequence (DNA): TGTGCCAGCAGGGCATGGACAGGGAAAGAGACCCAGTACTTC. Protein sequence: CASRAWTGKETQYF.

Concerning this clonotype itself: At one end, the junction sequence differs from germline, possibly due to a read error. The chain uses TRBV14 and TRBJ2-3, with D tentatively TRBD2 (6 bases). This CDR3 is built from 13 residues. The V gene's germline CDR1 is SGHDN and CDR2 FVKESK. The CDR3 DNA follows: TGTGCCAGCAGCCTGCGGGGCACAGATATGCAGTATTTT. Its translation is CASSLRGTDMQYF. The entire variable domain, with the rest obtained from reference TRBV14 and TRBJ2-3, is as follows: EAGVTQFPSHSVIEKGQTVTLRCDPISGHDNLYWYRRVMGKEIKFLLHFVKESKQDESGMPNNRFLAERTGGTYSTLKVQPAELEDSGVYFCASSLRGTDMQYFGPGTRLTVL.

This rearrangement joins TRBV20-1 to TRBJ2-1; 9 positions match TRBD2. J was trimmed by 7 bases and V by 6 bases; bases with no gene match: 10. The CDR3 extends over 14 amino acids. Looked up from germline, CDR1 is DFQATT and CDR2 is SNEGSKA (reference sequence). CDR3 loop: CSALGAGGTNEQFF. The CDR3, as DNA: TGCAGTGCCCTTGGGGCGGGAGGGACGAATGAGCAGTTCTTC.

This sequence joins TRBV5-1 and TRBJ2-2; the D is unclear. Trimming left V 1 base short and J 4 bases short, with 11 bases between. Germline values: CDR1 SGHRS, CDR2 YFSETQ. The CDR3 covers 15 residues. The CDR3 region is CASSLNELGTGELFF. For the CDR3, the DNA is TGCGCCAGCAGCTTGAATGAGTTGGGCACCGGGGAGCTGTTTTTT.

This clonotype has more than one count but fewer than ten. The chain is built from TRBV6-5 and TRBJ2-7, with D hard to call. The ends were cut back, 2 bases at V and 6 bases at J, with 11 bases in the middle. CDR3 length: 13 amino acids. The germline V gene encodes CDR1 MNHEY and CDR2 SVGAGI. Here the CDR3 DNA reads TGTGCCAGCAGTTACCTCGGCGCCGGCGAGCAGTACTTC. This encodes CASSYLGAGEQYF.

This clonotype was counted ten times or more. The V and J genes are TRBV5-1 and TRBJ1-5, with TRBD1 identical over 8 bases. With V trimmed by 0 bases and J by 9 bases, 2 bases remained unmatched. CDR3 length: 13 residues. The germline gives CDR1 SGHRS, CDR2 YFSETQ. CDR3 in DNA: TGCGCCAGCAGCTTGGGACAGGGGACGCCCCAGCATTTT. Its protein product is CASSLGQGTPQHF.

This clonotype showed up just once. The J gene is TRBJ2-2, the V gene TRBV29-1, with 9 bases identical to TRBD2. Germline CDR1 and CDR2: SQVTM and ANQGSEA. Trimming removed 3 bases from V and 3 bases from J; junction bases left unmatched: 5. This CDR3 contains 15 residues. CDR3 DNA: TGCAGCGTTGATAGCGGGAGAGGGGACACCGGGGAGCTGTTTTTT. It specifies CSVDSGRGDTGELFF.

V gene TRBV10-3 combines with J gene TRBJ2-1; weak D call: TRBD1 (5 bases). Trimming stripped 3 bases from V and 0 bases from J, with 18 bases between. The CDR3 spans 18 residues. Germline-derived CDR1 and CDR2 are ENHRY and SYGVKD. The CDR3 coding sequence is TGTGCCATCAGTGAAACCGTAGGGATCAGGGCCTCCTACAATGAGCAGTTCTTC. This gives the protein CAISETVGIRASYNEQFF.

The chain recombines TRBV14 with TRBJ1-2, with 11 bases identical to TRBD1. The CDR3 runs 14 residues. CDR1 SGHDN and CDR2 FVKESK come from the germline V gene. V was clipped by 4 bases and J by 7 bases; unmatched bases: 5. CDR3 region: CASSPGQGAIGYTF. DNA for the CDR3: TGTGCCAGCAGCCCCGGACAGGGGGCGATTGGCTACACCTTC.